The clone carrying this TCR beta chain came up a few times. As yet, its antigen is unknown. Germline V CDR1 and CDR2: MNHEY, SVGAGI. V lost 0 bases and J 3 bases, leaving 9 bases between the germline ends. This CDR3 is 14 amino acids long. Sequencing used immunoSEQ multiplex PCR; TCRdb keeps in-frame clones, though not all of them. The table lists about 75,000 clones, roughly 84% of them singletons. This sample was taken from a study of OX40 agonist ivuxolimab in advanced cancers. Study context: Under the entry rules, prior anti-PD-1, anti-PD-L1 or anti-CTLA-4 therapy was allowed, and 35% to 40% had some.

Study-wide findings and caveats: CD8+ T cells (on average) carried more expanded clones than CD4+ T cells.

Sample: CD4+ or CD8+ T cells sorted from blood, taken in a trial of the OX40 agonist ivuxolimab. The TCR sequence derives from an adult with an advanced solid tumor such as melanoma, head and neck, liver or kidney cancer. The chain has TRBV6-5 and TRBJ2-7, with D uncertain. As DNA, the CDR3 is TGTGCCAGCAGTTACTCTAGTACTCTCTACGAGCAGTACTTC. Amino acids: CASSYSSTLYEQYF.